The source of this T cell receptor beta chain is a study of T cells in Graves' hyperthyroidism and ophthalmopathy. Study overall: Staff took peripheral blood when the initial diagnosis was made, before any treatment began.

This clonotype appeared a few times. TCR beta CDR3 regions were amplified from RNA. Researchers ran a first-round RT-PCR on the TCR CDR3 using the HTBI primer set. Each CDR3 protein gets one entry after TCRdb re-called the multiplex PCR reads with MiXCR. The table lists approximately 710,000 distinct CDR3 sequences, 15% to 20% of them singletons. Absence of ophthalmopathy progression within 18 months defined stable Graves' hyperthyroidism. Uncontrolled infection, other autoimmune disease, pregnancy or lactation excluded patients. In making diagnoses, clinical symptoms, serum thyroxine and TRAb, thyroid ultrasound and orbital computed tomography were all used. V trimming: 8 bases; J trimming: 10 bases; junction bases outside the gene matches: 10. Per the germline V gene, CDR1 is MDHEN and CDR2 is SYDVKM. The CDR3 sequence is 13 residues long.

The receptor comes from a man aged 45-60 years with Graves' hyperthyroidism. The sample comprised blood. The genes are TRBV28 and TRBJ1-1, with 10 bases that match TRBD1. CDR3 sequence: CASLPQDRGRAFF. CDR3 DNA: TGTGCCAGCCTGCCTCAAGACAGGGGGCGAGCTTTCTTT. The variable domain in full, completed from reference TRBV28 and TRBJ1-1, reads DVKVTQSSRYLVKRTGEKVFLECVQDMDHENMFWYRQDPGLGLRLIYFSYDVKMKEKGDIPEGYSVSREKKERFSLILESASTNQTSMYLCASLPQDRGRAFFGQGTRLTVV.